This TCR beta chain was recorded in a study of T cell responses to AZD1222 COVID-19 vaccine. The germline V gene has CDR1 GTSNPN and CDR2 SVGIG (reference sequence). This CDR3 comprises 13 residues. Trimming took 1 base from V and 6 from J; bases not matched to a gene: 5. Study-level findings and limits: Spike was spanned by vaccine-associated CD4 TCRs, with dominance at 160-218 and 743-854.

Repertoires were generated with immunoSEQ multiplex PCR, while TCRdb's copy carries only in-frame clones and drops some. The profile covers 95,000 to 120,000 clones, with 86% appearing a single time and 2.5% to 4% taken by the ten largest. For this clone: The antigen is undetermined.

J is TRBJ1-1 and V is TRBV30, with 7 nucleotides matching TRBD1. The source is an adult in good health. This specimen consisted of peripheral blood, obtained on day 0 of AZD1222 vaccination. The CDR3 sequence is CAWSGQGASEAFF. CDR3 sequence (DNA): TGTGCCTGGAGTGGACAGGGAGCGTCTGAAGCTTTCTTT.